The entry below gives a single T cell receptor beta chain sequence along with its context. Its target is not known. This entry belongs to a study of PD-L1 blockade in urothelial cancer. Across the study: It was at some point between 2014 and 2015 that patients started atezolizumab at 1,200 mg intravenously every 3 weeks. The analyses of blood took place 3 weeks (second dose) and 6 weeks after treatment start. Regarding the study as a whole: Below-median blood TCR clonality before treatment forecast better survival.

With V trimmed by 4 bases and J by 13 bases, 7 bases remained unmatched. CDR1 and CDR2 (germline): MGHRA, YSYEKL. This CDR3 is built from 13 residues. This sample's time point: peripheral blood 6 weeks after treatment start. Each patient supplied 1 to 8 pretreatment and on-treatment samples. Profiled with immunoSEQ multiplex PCR; TCRdb holds only in-frame clones, not every one. The sample records tens of thousands of clones, approximately 90% being singletons. This sequence joins TRBV4-1 and TRBJ2-2; 9 nucleotides line up with TRBD2. The input for sequencing was PBMCs, taken around atezolizumab (anti-PD-L1) treatment. The receptor was derived from a woman aged 55-70 years with urothelial cancer. The CDR3 region is CASSPLGLAGLFF. The CDR3 DNA reads as TGCGCCAGCAGCCCCTTGGGACTAGCAGGGCTGTTTTTT.